Listed below are T cell receptor beta chains from one sample, sequenced in a study of CD8 T cell repertoires and HIV-1 epitope variants. Which antigens these TCRs recognize remains unknown. This table comes from immunoSEQ multiplex PCR, and its TCRdb copy is limited to in-frame clones, with some not included. The data show 4,300 or so clones, 66% seen once. Sample: cultured CD8+ T cells derived from PBMCs. All receptors come from a male donor with HIV. Both conserved end residues are part of each CDR3. The D gene is left open where the match is weak. The size entry is marked missing in some rows and otherwise reads once, few, many or a size class.

cdr3_aa: CASSFLGGAFDTEAFF; cdr3_nt: TGTGCCAGCAGCTTTTTAGGGGGCGCCTTCGACACTGAAGCTTTCTTT; d_call: TRBD1; v_call: TRBV5-4; j_call: TRBJ1-1; clone_size: NA
cdr3_aa: CASSVYGTGTNYGYTF; cdr3_nt: TGTGCCAGCAGCGTATACGGGACAGGGACTAACTATGGCTACACCTTC; d_call: TRBD1; v_call: TRBV5-5; j_call: TRBJ1-2; clone_size: NA
cdr3_aa: CASSEPVEQFF; cdr3_nt: TGTGCCAGCAGTGAACCAGTCGAGCAGTTCTTC; d_call: NA; v_call: TRBV6-4; j_call: TRBJ2-1; clone_size: few
cdr3_aa: CASSSGQGNEQYF; cdr3_nt: TGTGCCAGCAGCTCTGGACAGGGGAACGAGCAGTACTTC; d_call: TRBD1; v_call: TRBV7-6; j_call: TRBJ2-7; clone_size: NA
cdr3_aa: CASSWRQTDTQYF; cdr3_nt: TGTGCCAGCAGCTGGCGACAGACAGATACGCAGTATTTT; d_call: NA; v_call: TRBV7-2; j_call: TRBJ2-3; clone_size: NA
cdr3_aa: CASSYSTSGASYEQYF; cdr3_nt: TGTGCCAGCAGTTACTCGACTAGCGGGGCATCCTACGAGCAGTACTTC; d_call: TRBD2; v_call: TRBV6-5; j_call: TRBJ2-7; clone_size: NA
cdr3_aa: CASSSYGDSNQPQHF; cdr3_nt: TGTGCCAGTAGTAGTTACGGAGATAGCAATCAGCCCCAGCATTTT; d_call: NA; v_call: TRBV19; j_call: TRBJ1-5; clone_size: NA
cdr3_aa: CASSFSGSGYTF; cdr3_nt: TGTGCCAGCAGCTTTTCGGGTAGTGGCTACACCTTC; d_call: NA; v_call: TRBV5-6; j_call: TRBJ1-2; clone_size: NA
cdr3_aa: CASSPSSGRGAYEQYF; cdr3_nt: TGTGCCAGCAGCCCTTCTAGCGGCCGAGGAGCCTACGAGCAGTACTTC; d_call: TRBD2; v_call: TRBV9; j_call: TRBJ2-7; clone_size: NA
cdr3_aa: CASSIGRLEQFF; cdr3_nt: TGTGCCAGTAGTATAGGGAGATTGGAGCAGTTCTTC; d_call: NA; v_call: TRBV19; j_call: TRBJ2-1; clone_size: NA